This TCR beta chain was recovered during a study of T-cell reconstitution after alpha-beta-depleted transplantation in children. This clonotype occurred many times. Unique molecular identifiers featured in how the TCRbeta library was prepared. TCRdb called the PCR reads again in MiXCR, with one record for every CDR3 protein. The profile shows over 200,000 distinct CDR3 sequences, roughly 10% of them singletons. CDR1 and CDR2 from the germline V gene are DFQATT and SNEGSKA (reference sequence). Trimming cost V 5 bases and J 5 bases; bases outside gene matches: 12. The CDR3 spans 15 residues. This chain connects TRBV20-1 to TRBJ1-5; 7 bases line up with TRBD1. This receptor was taken from a child in the first two years of life with acute myeloid leukemia, due to receive a stem cell transplant. The sample in question was PBMCs, obtained before TCRalphabeta/CD19-depleted stem cell transplant. As DNA, the CDR3 is TGCAGTGCTTCACTTTACGACAGGGAGGATCAGCCCCAGCATTTT. It specifies CSASLYDREDQPQHF.